The clone carrying this TCR beta chain was found a few times. As yet, its antigen is unknown. Cells sorted by CD45RO/CCR7/CD25/CD127/CD95/CD27 comprised CD4+ naive, central memory, regulatory and stem cell-like memory cells. Investigators reverse transcribed all isolated RNA, so they sequenced expressed TCRB transcripts. Some clones are missing from TCRdb's copy, which holds only in-frame ones; the method was immunoSEQ multiplex PCR. Among 450,000 or so clones listed, about an eighth were seen once. The sample originates from a study of beta chain features in type 1 diabetes. Findings and caveats of the study: In these data, an HLA type influence on TCRB rearrangement remained unresolved. In all four CD4+ subsets, TCRB CDR3 length was significantly, moderately reduced in type 1 diabetes.

CDR1 is LNHNV, CDR2 YYDKDF, per germline (reference sequence). This CDR3 has 18 residues. The ends were cut back, 1 base at V and 9 bases at J, with 25 bases in the middle. The sample was naive CD4+ T cells from blood. This receptor was identified in a woman younger than 35 in good health. The rearrangement uses TRBV15 and TRBJ2-1; D is unresolved. The CDR3 spells CATSRGGPSPRRSGEQFF. CDR3 DNA: TGTGCCACCAGCAGAGGAGGCCCGAGCCCCCGTCGGTCCGGTGAGCAGTTCTTC.